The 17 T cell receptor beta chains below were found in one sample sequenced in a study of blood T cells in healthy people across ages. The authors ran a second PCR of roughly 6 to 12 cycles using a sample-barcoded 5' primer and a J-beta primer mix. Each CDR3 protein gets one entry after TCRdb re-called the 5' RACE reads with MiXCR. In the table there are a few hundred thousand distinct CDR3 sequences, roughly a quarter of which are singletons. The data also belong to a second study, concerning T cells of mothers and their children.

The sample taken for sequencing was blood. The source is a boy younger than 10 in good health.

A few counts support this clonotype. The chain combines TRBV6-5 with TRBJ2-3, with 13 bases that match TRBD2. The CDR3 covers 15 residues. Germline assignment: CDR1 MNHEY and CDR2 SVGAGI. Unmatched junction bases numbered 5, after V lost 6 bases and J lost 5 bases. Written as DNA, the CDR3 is TGTGCCAGCAGGGGACTAGCGGGATTGGAAGATACGCAGTATTTT. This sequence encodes CASRGLAGLEDTQYF.

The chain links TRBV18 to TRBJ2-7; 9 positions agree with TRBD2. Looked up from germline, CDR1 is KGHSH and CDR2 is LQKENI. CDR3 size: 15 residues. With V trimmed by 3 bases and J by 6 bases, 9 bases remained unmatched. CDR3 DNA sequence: TGTGCCAGCTCACCGGTCGGGACTAGCAATGTCGAGCAGTACTTC. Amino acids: CASSPVGTSNVEQYF.

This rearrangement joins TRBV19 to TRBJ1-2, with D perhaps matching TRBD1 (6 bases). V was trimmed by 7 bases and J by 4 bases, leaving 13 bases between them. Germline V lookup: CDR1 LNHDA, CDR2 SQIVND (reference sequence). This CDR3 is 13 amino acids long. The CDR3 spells CASTFGQIYGYTF. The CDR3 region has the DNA TGTGCCAGTACCTTCGGACAGATCTATGGCTACACCTTC.

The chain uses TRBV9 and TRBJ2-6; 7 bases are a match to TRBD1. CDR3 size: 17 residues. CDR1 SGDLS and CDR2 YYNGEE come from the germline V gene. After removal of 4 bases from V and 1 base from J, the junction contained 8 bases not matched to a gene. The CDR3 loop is CASSPRDRISGANVLTF. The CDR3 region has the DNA TGTGCCAGCAGCCCCCGGGACAGAATTTCTGGGGCCAACGTCCTGACTTTC.

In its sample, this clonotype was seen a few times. The CDR3 nucleotides are TGTGCCAGCAGCGTGAGGACCGACAGGGGTGAGAGCTATGGCTACACCTTC. It is translated as CASSVRTDRGESYGYTF. V gene TRBV9 combines with J gene TRBJ1-2; TRBD1 agrees at 8 bases. V lost 2 bases, J lost 4 bases, and 13 bases stayed unmatched. The length of the CDR3 is 17 residues. Germline values: CDR1 SGDLS, CDR2 YYNGEE.

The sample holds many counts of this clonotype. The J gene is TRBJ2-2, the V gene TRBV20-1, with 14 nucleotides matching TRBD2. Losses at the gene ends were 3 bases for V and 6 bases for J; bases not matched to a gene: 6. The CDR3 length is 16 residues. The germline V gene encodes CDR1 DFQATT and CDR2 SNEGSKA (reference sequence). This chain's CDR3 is CSARSGTSGGAGELFF. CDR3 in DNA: TGCAGTGCTAGGTCCGGGACTAGCGGGGGTGCCGGGGAGCTGTTTTTT.

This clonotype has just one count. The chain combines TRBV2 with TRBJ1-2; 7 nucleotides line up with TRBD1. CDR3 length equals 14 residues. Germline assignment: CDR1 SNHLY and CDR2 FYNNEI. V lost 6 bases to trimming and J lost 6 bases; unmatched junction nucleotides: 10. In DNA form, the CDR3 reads TGTGCCAGCAGGGGGCTGACAGGGAAGAATGGCTACACCTTC. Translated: CASRGLTGKNGYTF.

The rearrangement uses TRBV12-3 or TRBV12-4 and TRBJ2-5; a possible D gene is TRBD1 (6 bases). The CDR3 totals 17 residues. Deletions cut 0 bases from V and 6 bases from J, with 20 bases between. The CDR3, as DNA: TGTGCCAGCAGTTTAGCGCGATATCGGACAGTCCATCAGACCCAGTACTTC. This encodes CASSLARYRTVHQTQYF.

The CDR3 here is CASSLVSGSTNEQFF. The CDR3, as DNA: TGTGCCAGCAGCTTAGTAAGCGGGAGTACTAATGAGCAGTTCTTC. The J gene is TRBJ2-1, the V gene TRBV7-9; 8 bases map to TRBD2. Germline loops: CDR1 SEHNR, CDR2 FQNEAQ (reference sequence). Germline trimming cut 1 base from V and 7 bases from J; bases unmatched to any gene: 6. CDR3 length: 15 residues.

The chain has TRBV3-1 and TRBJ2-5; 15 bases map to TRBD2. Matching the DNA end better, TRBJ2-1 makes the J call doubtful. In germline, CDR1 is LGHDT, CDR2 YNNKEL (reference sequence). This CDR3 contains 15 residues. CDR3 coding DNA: TGTGCCAGCAGGAGGACTAGCGGGGGGGACAATGAGCAGTTCTTC. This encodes CASRRTSGGDNEQFF.

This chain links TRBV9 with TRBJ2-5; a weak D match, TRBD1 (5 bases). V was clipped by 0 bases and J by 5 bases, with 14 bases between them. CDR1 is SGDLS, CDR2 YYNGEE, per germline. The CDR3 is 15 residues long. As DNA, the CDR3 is TGTGCCAGCAGCGTAGGGCACAGGACCGGGGAGACCCAGTACTTC. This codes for CASSVGHRTGETQYF. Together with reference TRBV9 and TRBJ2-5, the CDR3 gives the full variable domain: DSGVTQTPKHLITATGQRVTLRCSPRSGDLSVYWYQQSLDQGLQFLIQYYNGEERAKGNILERFSAQQFPDLHSELNLSSLELGDSALYFCASSVGHRTGETQYFGPGTRLLVL.

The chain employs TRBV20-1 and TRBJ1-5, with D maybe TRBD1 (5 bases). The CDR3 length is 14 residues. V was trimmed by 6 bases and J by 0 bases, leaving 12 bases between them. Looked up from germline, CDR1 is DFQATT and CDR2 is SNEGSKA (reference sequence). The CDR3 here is CSASTAYSNQPQHF. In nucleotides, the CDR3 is TGCAGTGCCTCGACAGCCTATAGCAATCAGCCCCAGCATTTT.

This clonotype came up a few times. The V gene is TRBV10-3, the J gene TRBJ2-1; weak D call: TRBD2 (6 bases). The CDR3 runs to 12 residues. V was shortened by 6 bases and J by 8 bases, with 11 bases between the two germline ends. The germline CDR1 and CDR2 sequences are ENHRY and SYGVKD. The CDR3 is CAISLTSYEQFF. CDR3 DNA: TGTGCCATCAGCCTGACTAGTTATGAGCAGTTCTTC.

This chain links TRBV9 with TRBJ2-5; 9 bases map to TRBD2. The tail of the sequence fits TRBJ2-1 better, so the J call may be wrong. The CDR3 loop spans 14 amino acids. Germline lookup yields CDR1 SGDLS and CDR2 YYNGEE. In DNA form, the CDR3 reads TGTGCCAGCAGCGTCGGGACTAGCCCCGATGAGCAGTTCTTC. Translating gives CASSVGTSPDEQFF.

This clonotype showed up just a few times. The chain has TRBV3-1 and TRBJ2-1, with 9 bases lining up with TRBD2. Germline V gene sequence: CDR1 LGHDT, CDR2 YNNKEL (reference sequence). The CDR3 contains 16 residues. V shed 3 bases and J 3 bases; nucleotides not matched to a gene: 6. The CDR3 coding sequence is TGTGCCAGCAGCCATGCAGCAGCGGGGGGCTACAATGAGCAGTTCTTC. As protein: CASSHAAAGGYNEQFF.

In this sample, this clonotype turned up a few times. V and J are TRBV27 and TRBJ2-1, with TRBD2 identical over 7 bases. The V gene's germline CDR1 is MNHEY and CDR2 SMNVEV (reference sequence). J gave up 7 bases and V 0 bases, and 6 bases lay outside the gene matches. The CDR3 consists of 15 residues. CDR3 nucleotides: TGTGCCAGCAGTTTATCCGGACTAGGGGATAATGAGCAGTTCTTC. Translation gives CASSLSGLGDNEQFF.

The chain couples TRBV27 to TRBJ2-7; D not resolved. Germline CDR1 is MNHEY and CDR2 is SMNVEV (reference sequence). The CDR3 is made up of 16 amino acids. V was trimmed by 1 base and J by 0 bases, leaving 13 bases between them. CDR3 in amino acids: CASSLLGQLSSYEQYF. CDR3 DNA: TGTGCCAGCAGTTTATTGGGTCAGTTAAGCTCCTACGAGCAGTACTTC.